The entry that follows covers one TCR beta chain sequence. The record originates from a study of T cells after yellow fever vaccination. Germline V gene lookup returns CDR1 SEHNR and CDR2 FQNEAQ (reference sequence). V lost 0 bases and J lost 15; bases outside the gene matches: 7. The CDR3 extends over 14 amino acids. TCRdb passed the 5' RACE reads through MiXCR, listing each CDR3 protein once. Counted here are 200,000 to 250,000 distinct CDR3 sequences, around 7% occurring once; the ten biggest clones make up more than 0.8%. The sample here was CD4+ T cells sorted from PBMCs, taken 15 days after the yellow fever booster vaccination. This chain links TRBV7-9 with TRBJ2-1; 11 bases are a match to TRBD1. This sequence was found in a man aged 25-40 years who received the YFV17D yellow fever vaccine. For the CDR3, the DNA is TGTGCCAGCAGCTTAGCCGCCTGGGGACAGGGGGTGTTCTTC. It yields the protein CASSLAAWGQGVFF.